The 26 T cell receptor beta chains reported below all come from one sample, sequenced in a study of T cell responses to AZD1222 COVID-19 vaccine. Data came from immunoSEQ multiplex PCR; TCRdb stores just in-frame clones and leaves some out. The sample lists 100,000 to 150,000 clones; 65% to 90% were seen once. The sequencing used peripheral blood, collected on day 0 of AZD1222 vaccination. The receptors stem from an adult in good health.

This clone turned up a few times. The rearrangement uses TRBV24-1 and TRBJ2-2, with D uncertain. Per the germline V gene, CDR1 is KGHDR and CDR2 is SFDVKD. CDR3 size: 15 residues. V was shortened by 0 bases and J by 4 bases, with 8 bases between the two germline ends. The CDR3: CATSDLRSATGELFF. DNA of the CDR3: TGTGCCACCAGTGATTTGAGGTCAGCCACCGGGGAGCTGTTTTTT.

The chain links TRBV29-1 to TRBJ2-1; no definite D call. V was cut by 8 bases and J by 7 bases, with 15 bases left in between. Germline lookup yields CDR1 SQVTM and CDR2 ANQGSEA. The CDR3 loop spans 12 amino acids. The CDR3 DNA sequence: TGCAGCTCTCGGACCGGGCGGAATGAGCAGTTCTTC. It encodes CSSRTGRNEQFF.

The rearrangement uses TRBV16 and TRBJ1-3, with D hard to call. V dropped 0 bases and J dropped 0 bases, with 12 bases sitting between them. This CDR3 has 17 amino acids. The germline CDR1 and CDR2 sequences are KGHSY and FQNENV. The DNA of the CDR3 is TGTGCCAGCAGCCAATCTGCTTCAAAAGGCTCTGGAAACACCATATATTTT. Translating it yields CASSQSASKGSGNTIYF. Looking up the rest from reference TRBV16 and TRBJ1-3 gives the full variable domain: GEEVAQTPKHLVRGEGQKAKLYCAPIKGHSYVFWYQQVLKNEFKFLISFQNENVFDETGMPKERFSAKCLPNSPCSLEIQATKLEDSAVYFCASSQSASKGSGNTIYFGEGSWLTVV.

The V gene is TRBV28, the J gene TRBJ2-1; 11 positions match TRBD2. The germline CDR1 and CDR2 sequences are MDHEN and SYDVKM. V lost 5 bases, J lost 15 bases, and 6 bases stayed unmatched. The CDR3 totals 12 residues. The DNA of the CDR3 is TGTGCCAGCAGTCCCAGACTAGCGGGGCTGTTCTTC. Translated, it gives CASSPRLAGLFF.

V gene TRBV2 combines with J gene TRBJ1-1; possible D gene TRBD1, 6 bases. V gave up 7 bases and J gave up 6 bases, with 9 bases separating them. The CDR3 has 11 residues. Germline V gene sequence: CDR1 SNHLY, CDR2 FYNNEI. Written as DNA, the CDR3 is TGTGCCAGCATTAAGGGGGCTGAAGCTTTCTTT. It specifies CASIKGAEAFF.

V is TRBV6-2 or TRBV6-3 and J is TRBJ2-2; 7 bases fit TRBD1. Trimming at V came to 2 bases and at J to 2 bases, leaving 5 bases not matched to a gene. The CDR3 runs 16 residues. Germline V gene lookup returns CDR1 MNHEY and CDR2 SVGEGT. In nucleotides, the CDR3 is TGTGCCAGCAGTTACCCCAGGGACAGCAACACCGGGGAGCTGTTTTTT. It codes for CASSYPRDSNTGELFF.

A single count supports this clone. V usage is TRBV19 and J usage is TRBJ2-7; D tentatively fits TRBD1 or TRBD2 (5 bases each). V shed 7 bases and J shed 0 bases, with 19 bases lying between them. Germline lookup yields CDR1 LNHDA and CDR2 SQIVND (reference sequence). The CDR3 totals 16 residues. The CDR3 spells CASTRKGDVSSYEQYF. CDR3 DNA sequence: TGTGCCAGTACCCGAAAAGGGGACGTTAGCTCCTACGAGCAGTACTTC.

The gene calls are TRBV6-5 and TRBJ1-2; 7 nucleotides agree with TRBD1. The CDR3 is made up of 14 amino acids. V lost 6 bases to trimming and J lost 8 bases; unmatched junction nucleotides: 12. Germline loops: CDR1 MNHEY, CDR2 SVGAGI. The CDR3 loop reads CASSRDSQLGGYTF. CDR3 DNA: TGTGCCAGCAGCCGGGACAGTCAGCTAGGAGGCTACACCTTC.

V usage is TRBV5-8 and J usage is TRBJ1-1, with a tentative D call TRBD1 (6 bases). Germline V gene lookup returns CDR1 SGHTS and CDR2 YDEGEE. This CDR3 region has 16 residues. V lost 5 bases and J 3 bases, leaving 20 bases between the germline ends. CDR3 amino acids: CASSSGRGFDDTEAFF. The CDR3 DNA reads TGTGCCAGCAGTAGCGGAAGGGGGTTTGATGACACTGAAGCTTTCTTT. Looking up the rest from reference TRBV5-8 and TRBJ1-1 gives the full variable domain: EAGVTQSPTHLIKTRGQQATLRCSPISGHTSVYWYQQALGLGLQFLLWYDEGEERNRGNFPPRFSGRQFPNYSSELNVNALELEDSALYLCASSSGRGFDDTEAFFGQGTRLTVV.

The chain has TRBV6-5 and TRBJ2-7; either TRBD1 or TRBD2 may supply D (7 bases each). CDR1 is MNHEY, CDR2 SVGAGI, per germline. V lost 6 bases and J lost 4, with 19 bases in between. This CDR3 is 15 amino acids long. The CDR3 loop reads CASRPFQGGTYEQYF. In DNA form, the CDR3 reads TGTGCCAGCAGACCCTTTCAGGGGGGGACGTACGAGCAGTACTTC.

V usage is TRBV4-1 and J usage is TRBJ1-2; D gene uncertain. This CDR3 is built from 14 residues. V lost 1 base to trimming and J lost 7 bases, with 13 bases between them. Germline CDR1 reads MGHRA; CDR2 reads YSYEKL. CDR3 sequence: CASSQGPWAGGYTF. CDR3 in DNA: TGCGCCAGCAGCCAAGGCCCCTGGGCGGGTGGCTACACCTTC.

V is TRBV7-9 and J is TRBJ1-2, with D uncertain. Trimming took 3 bases from V and 1 from J, leaving 9 bases between them. The CDR3 length is 14 residues. Germline-derived CDR1 and CDR2 are SEHNR and FQNEAQ (reference sequence). The CDR3 coding sequence is TGTGCCAGCAGCTTTGAGGGTAGTAACTATGGCTACACCTTC. It is translated as CASSFEGSNYGYTF.

In DNA, the CDR3 is TGTGCCAGCAGTGTCACATTGGGGTCACCCCTCCACTTT. This sequence encodes CASSVTLGSPLHF. The genes are TRBV12-3 or TRBV12-4 and TRBJ1-6; no definite D call. This CDR3 is built from 13 residues. V lost 5 bases, J lost 10 bases, and 12 bases lay in between.

The chain couples TRBV11-2 to TRBJ1-2; the D is unclear. This CDR3 region has 14 residues. Germline assignment: CDR1 SGHAT and CDR2 FQNNGV. The ends were cut back, 3 bases at V and 3 bases at J, with 11 bases in the middle. The CDR3 nucleotides are TGTGCCAGCAGCTTCAGCGGCGGCTACTATGGCTACACCTTC. Encoded protein: CASSFSGGYYGYTF.

V and J are TRBV6-1 and TRBJ2-7; TRBD1 might be the D (5 bases). CDR1 MNHNS and CDR2 SASEGT come from the germline V gene. The germline V and J ends were trimmed by 5 bases and 3 bases, with 14 bases remaining between them. This CDR3 is built from 14 residues. The CDR3: CASSFATEFYEQYF. The DNA for the CDR3 is TGTGCCAGCAGTTTCGCGACAGAATTCTACGAGCAGTACTTC.

V is TRBV6-2 or TRBV6-3 and J is TRBJ1-2; D gene unclear. The germline V gene encodes CDR1 MNHEY and CDR2 SVGEGT. The CDR3 totals 16 residues. The V gene lost 6 bases and the J gene lost 0 bases, with 17 bases spanning the gap. This CDR3 reads CASSSSGPFTNYGYTF. As DNA, the CDR3 is TGTGCCAGCAGCTCATCCGGACCTTTTACTAACTATGGCTACACCTTC.

The rearrangement links TRBV7-2 to TRBJ2-6; 10 nucleotides match TRBD1. V lost 0 bases and J lost 1; bases outside the gene matches: 0. From germline, CDR1 is SGHTA and CDR2 FQGNSA. The CDR3 covers 17 residues. The CDR3 nucleotides are TGTGCCAGCAGCTTAGCGGGACAGGGGTCTGGGGCCAACGTCCTGACTTTC. Protein product: CASSLAGQGSGANVLTF.

Here the CDR3 reads CASSPTGSYTEAFF. CDR3 nucleotides: TGTGCCAGTAGCCCTACAGGGTCGTATACTGAAGCTTTCTTT. V usage is TRBV19 and J usage is TRBJ1-1; a possible D gene is TRBD1 (6 bases). The CDR3 runs to 14 residues. V gave up 6 bases and J gave up 5 bases, with 16 bases separating them. From germline, CDR1 is LNHDA and CDR2 SQIVND (reference sequence).

V gene TRBV12-3 or TRBV12-4 combines with J gene TRBJ2-3; TRBD1 might be the D (6 bases). The CDR3 spans 12 residues. The V and J ends lost 6 bases and 4 bases respectively, with 8 bases between them. CDR3 in amino acids: CASSRTADTQYF. CDR3 coding DNA: TGTGCCAGCAGCCGGACAGCAGATACGCAGTATTTT.

In this sample, this clone turned up once. The chain combines TRBV29-1 with TRBJ1-2; unclear D gene. The germline V gene encodes CDR1 SQVTM and CDR2 ANQGSEA. The CDR3 is 17 amino acids. V lost 1 base, J lost 1 base, and 19 bases lay in between. Here the CDR3 DNA reads TGCAGCGTTGAAGGCAGTACAATGAGTAACAGTAACTATGGCTACACCTTC. Its protein is CSVEGSTMSNSNYGYTF.

The chain uses TRBV3-1 (or the pseudogene TRBV3-2) and TRBJ2-3, with D uncertain. There are 12 residues in the CDR3. V was shortened by 4 bases and J by 6 bases, with 8 bases between the two germline ends. The germline V gene encodes CDR1 LGHDT and CDR2 YNNKEL (reference sequence). CDR3: CASSRLGDTQYF. In DNA form, the CDR3 reads TGTGCCAGCAGCCGACTCGGGGATACGCAGTATTTT.

The chain combines TRBV25-1 with TRBJ2-1, with D possibly being TRBD1 or TRBD2 (5 bases each). The CDR3 sequence is 15 residues long. Trimming stripped 5 bases from V and 3 bases from J, with 14 bases between. Germline assignment: CDR1 MGHDK and CDR2 SYGVNS. CDR3 in amino acids: CASSQPGRNYNEQFF. The CDR3 nucleotides are TGTGCCAGCAGTCAACCGGGACGGAACTACAATGAGCAGTTCTTC.

This chain joins TRBV4-3 and TRBJ2-5; the D gene is possibly TRBD2 (6 bases). CDR3 length: 15 amino acids. Trimming pared 1 base from V and 6 bases from J, leaving 15 bases between. Germline assignment: CDR1 LGHNA and CDR2 YSLEER. The CDR3 DNA reads as TGCGCCAGCAGCCAAGTCGCGGGGCGGTTAAAGACCCAGTACTTC. Amino acid sequence: CASSQVAGRLKTQYF.

J is TRBJ1-1 and V is TRBV5-1, with a weak D call TRBD1 (5 bases). The germline CDR1 and CDR2 sequences are SGHRS and YFSETQ. The ends were cut back, 6 bases at V and 0 bases at J, with 12 bases in the middle. CDR3 size: 14 residues. The CDR3 loop is CASTVGDLNTEAFF. For the CDR3, the DNA is TGCGCCAGCACTGTAGGGGACTTGAACACTGAAGCTTTCTTT.

With respect to this clone: A junction end diverges from the germline sequence, so it may reflect a read error. DNA of the CDR3: TGTGCTAGCAGCTTAGGGACTAGGGATACGCAGTATTTT. It specifies CASSLGTRDTQYF. The chain joins TRBV7-7 to TRBJ2-3; TRBD2 matches at 8 bases. The CDR3 runs to 13 residues. CDR1 and CDR2 from the germline V gene are SSHAT and FNYEAQ (reference sequence).

This clone has just one count. The V and J genes are TRBV11-3 and TRBJ2-2; 8 nucleotides align to TRBD1. V lost 5 bases to trimming and J lost 3 bases; unmatched junction nucleotides: 5. This CDR3 spans 15 amino acids. Germline CDR1 and CDR2: SGHNT and YENEEA. The CDR3 loop is CASSRDRRDTGELFF. CDR3 nucleotides: TGTGCCAGCAGCCGGGACAGGCGGGACACCGGGGAGCTGTTTTTT.